By sample share, the clone carrying this T cell receptor (beta chain) is medium-sized. The sample comes from a study of somatic mutations in cytotoxic T cells in rheumatoid arthritis. Clones were sequenced by immunoSEQ multiplex PCR, and TCRdb holds only the in-frame ones, with some missing. The sample holds some 25,000 clones; roughly 74% are singletons and the top ten take more than 7.5%. The CDR3 totals 13 residues. The V end was cut by 1 base, the J end by 1 base, with 4 bases between. The germline gives CDR1 LNHDA, CDR2 SQIVND (reference sequence). Sequencing was done on a sample of CD8+ T cells sorted from blood. The TCR comes from a woman under 30 in good health. This chain links TRBV19 with TRBJ1-1; D unresolved. CDR3 in DNA: TGTGCCAGTAGTATAGTTAAGAACACTGAAGCTTTCTTT. Protein product: CASSIVKNTEAFF.